This T cell receptor beta chain was identified during a study of blood T cell repertoires in COVID-19. In the study overall: Samples came from the United States, Italy and Spain, spanning acute and convalescent COVID-19. PBMCs, B-cell-depleted T cells, or T cells provided the cDNA or gDNA that made up the material.

Authors' processing steps: Amplified reference gene primers provided the basis for estimating nucleated cell counts. Measured with immunoSEQ multiplex PCR; TCRdb has only the in-frame clones, and not every one. V and J calls and clone size are those listed in that table; D and trimming were worked out from the DNA. The sample lists 70,000 or so clones; 85% to 90% were seen once. The V end was cut by 1 base, the J end by 3 bases, with 14 bases between. Germline CDR1 is SGHTA and CDR2 is FQGTGA. The CDR3 spans 16 residues. Sequenced: peripheral blood. The rearrangement links TRBV7-3 to TRBJ2-3; the D gene is possibly TRBD2 (6 bases). The source of this sequence is a man aged 65 to 85 with active or convalescent COVID-19. Here the CDR3 DNA reads TGTGCCAGCAGCTTAAACGGGGGAGCGAGGACAGATACGCAGTATTTT. Encoded protein: CASSLNGGARTDTQYF.